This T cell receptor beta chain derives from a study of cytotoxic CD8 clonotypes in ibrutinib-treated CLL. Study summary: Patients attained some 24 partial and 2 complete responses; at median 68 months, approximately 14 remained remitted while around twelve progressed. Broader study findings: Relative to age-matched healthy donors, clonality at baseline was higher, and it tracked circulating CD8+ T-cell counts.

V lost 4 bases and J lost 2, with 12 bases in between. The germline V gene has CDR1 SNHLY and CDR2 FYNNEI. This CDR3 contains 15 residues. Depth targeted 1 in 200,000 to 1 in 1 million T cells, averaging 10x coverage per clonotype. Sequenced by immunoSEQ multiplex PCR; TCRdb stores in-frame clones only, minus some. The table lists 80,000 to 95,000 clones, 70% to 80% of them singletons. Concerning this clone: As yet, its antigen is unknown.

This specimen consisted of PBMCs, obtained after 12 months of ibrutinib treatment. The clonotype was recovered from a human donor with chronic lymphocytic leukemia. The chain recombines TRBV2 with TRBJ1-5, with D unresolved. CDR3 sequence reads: CASSAESRGNQPQHF. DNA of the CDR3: TGTGCCAGCAGTGCAGAATCCCGAGGCAATCAGCCCCAGCATTTT. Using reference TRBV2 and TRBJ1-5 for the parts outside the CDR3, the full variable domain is EPEVTQTPSHQVTQMGQEVILRCVPISNHLYFYWYRQILGQKVEFLVSFYNNEISEKSEIFDDQFSVERPDGSNFTLKIRSTKLEDSAMYFCASSAESRGNQPQHFGDGTRLSIL.